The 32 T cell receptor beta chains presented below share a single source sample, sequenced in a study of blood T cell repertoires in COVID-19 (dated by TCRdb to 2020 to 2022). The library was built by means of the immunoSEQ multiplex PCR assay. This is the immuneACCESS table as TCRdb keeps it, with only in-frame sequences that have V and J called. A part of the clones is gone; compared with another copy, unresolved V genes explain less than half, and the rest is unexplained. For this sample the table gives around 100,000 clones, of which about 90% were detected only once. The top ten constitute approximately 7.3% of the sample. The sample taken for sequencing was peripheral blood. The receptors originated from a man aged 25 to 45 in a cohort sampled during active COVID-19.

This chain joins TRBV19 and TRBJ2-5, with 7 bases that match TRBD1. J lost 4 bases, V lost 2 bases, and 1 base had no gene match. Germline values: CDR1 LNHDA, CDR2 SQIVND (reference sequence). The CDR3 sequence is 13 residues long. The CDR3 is CASSINRGETQYF. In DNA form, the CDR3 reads TGTGCCAGTAGTATAAACAGGGGAGAGACCCAGTACTTC.

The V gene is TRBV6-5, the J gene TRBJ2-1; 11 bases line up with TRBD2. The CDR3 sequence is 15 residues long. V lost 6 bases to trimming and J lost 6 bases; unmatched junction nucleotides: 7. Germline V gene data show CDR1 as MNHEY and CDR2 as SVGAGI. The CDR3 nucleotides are TGTGCCAGCAGGCACCTAGCGGGGGGATTCAATGAGCAGTTCTTC. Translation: CASRHLAGGFNEQFF.

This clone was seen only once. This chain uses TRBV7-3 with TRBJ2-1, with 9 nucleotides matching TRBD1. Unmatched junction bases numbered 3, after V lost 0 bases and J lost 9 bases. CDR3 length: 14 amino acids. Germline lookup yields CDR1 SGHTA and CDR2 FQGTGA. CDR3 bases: TGTGCCAGCAGCTTAACCGGGACAGGGAGTGAGCAGTTCTTC. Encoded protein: CASSLTGTGSEQFF.

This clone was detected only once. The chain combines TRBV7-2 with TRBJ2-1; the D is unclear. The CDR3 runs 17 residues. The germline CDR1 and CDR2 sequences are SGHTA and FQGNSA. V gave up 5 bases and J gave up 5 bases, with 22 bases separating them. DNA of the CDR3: TGTGCCAGCAGCCCCTGGCCGCCAGATCTTCCCCACAATGAGCAGTTCTTC. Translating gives CASSPWPPDLPHNEQFF.

The CDR3 here is CASSQDLASQHNEQFF. The CDR3 coding sequence is TGTGCCAGCAGCCAAGATCTAGCTAGCCAACACAATGAGCAGTTCTTC. The rearrangement uses TRBV3-1 (or the pseudogene TRBV3-2) and TRBJ2-1; TRBD2 is a possible D gene (5 bases). V gave up 0 bases and J gave up 5 bases, with 14 bases separating them. The germline gives CDR1 LGHDT, CDR2 YNNKEL (reference sequence). The CDR3 runs 16 residues.

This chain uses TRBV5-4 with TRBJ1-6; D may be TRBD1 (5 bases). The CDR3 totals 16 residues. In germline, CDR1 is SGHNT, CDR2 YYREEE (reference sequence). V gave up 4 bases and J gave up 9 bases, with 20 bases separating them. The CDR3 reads CASSRREGTVPSPLHF. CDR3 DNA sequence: TGTGCCAGCAGCCGGAGGGAAGGGACTGTTCCTTCACCCCTCCACTTT. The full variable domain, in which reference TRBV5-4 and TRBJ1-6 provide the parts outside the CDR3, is ETGVTQSPTHLIKTRGQQVTLRCSSQSGHNTVSWYQQALGQGPQFIFQYYREEENGRGNFPPRFSGLQFPNYSSELNVNALELDDSALYLCASSRREGTVPSPLHFGNGTRLTVT.

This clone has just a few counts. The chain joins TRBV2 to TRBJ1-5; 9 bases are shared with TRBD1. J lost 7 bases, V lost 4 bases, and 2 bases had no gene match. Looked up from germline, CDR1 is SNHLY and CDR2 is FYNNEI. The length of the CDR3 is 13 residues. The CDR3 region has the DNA TGTGCCAGCAGTGCACAGGGGGCCCAGCCCCAGCATTTT. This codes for CASSAQGAQPQHF.

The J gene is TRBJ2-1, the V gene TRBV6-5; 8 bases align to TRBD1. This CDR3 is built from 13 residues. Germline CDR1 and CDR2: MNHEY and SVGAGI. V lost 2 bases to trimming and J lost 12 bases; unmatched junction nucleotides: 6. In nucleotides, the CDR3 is TGTGCCAGCAGTTACAAGAGCAGGGGGCCGCAGTTCTTC. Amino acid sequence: CASSYKSRGPQFF.

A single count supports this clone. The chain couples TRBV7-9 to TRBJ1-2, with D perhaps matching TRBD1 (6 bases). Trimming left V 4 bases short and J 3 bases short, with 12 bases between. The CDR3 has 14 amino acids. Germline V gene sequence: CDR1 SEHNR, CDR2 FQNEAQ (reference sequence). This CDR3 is CASSWVQGDYGYTF. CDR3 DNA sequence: TGTGCCAGCAGCTGGGTACAGGGAGACTATGGCTACACCTTC.

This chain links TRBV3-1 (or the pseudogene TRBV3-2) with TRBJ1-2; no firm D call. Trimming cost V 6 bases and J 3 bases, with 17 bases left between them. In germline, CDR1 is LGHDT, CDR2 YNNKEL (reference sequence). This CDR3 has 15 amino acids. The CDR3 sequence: CASSPYRLGDYGYTF. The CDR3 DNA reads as TGTGCCAGCAGTCCGTACCGGTTGGGCGACTATGGCTACACCTTC.

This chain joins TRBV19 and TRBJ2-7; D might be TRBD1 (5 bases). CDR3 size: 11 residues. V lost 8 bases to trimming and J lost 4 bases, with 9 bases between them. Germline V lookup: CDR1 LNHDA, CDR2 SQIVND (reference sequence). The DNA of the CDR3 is TGTGCCAGTGGTTCAGGGTACGAGCAGTACTTC. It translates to CASGSGYEQYF.

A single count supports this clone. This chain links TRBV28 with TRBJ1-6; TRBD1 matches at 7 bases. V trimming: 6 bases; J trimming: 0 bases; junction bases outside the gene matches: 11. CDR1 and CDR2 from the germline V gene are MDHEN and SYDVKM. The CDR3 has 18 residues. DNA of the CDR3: TGTGCCAGCAGCACCCCCACAGGGGTCGACTCCTATAATTCACCCCTCCACTTT. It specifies CASSTPTGVDSYNSPLHF.

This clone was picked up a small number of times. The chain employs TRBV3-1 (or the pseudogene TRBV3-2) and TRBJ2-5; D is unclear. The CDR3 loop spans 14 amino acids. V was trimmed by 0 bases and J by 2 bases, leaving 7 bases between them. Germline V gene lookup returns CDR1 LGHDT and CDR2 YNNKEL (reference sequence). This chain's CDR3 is CASSQEPSQETQYF. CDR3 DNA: TGTGCCAGCAGCCAAGAACCCAGTCAAGAGACCCAGTACTTC.

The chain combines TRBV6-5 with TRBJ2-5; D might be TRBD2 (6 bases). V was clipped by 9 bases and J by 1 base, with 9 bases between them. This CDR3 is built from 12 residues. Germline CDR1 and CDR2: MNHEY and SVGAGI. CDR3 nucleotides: TGTGCCAGACCGGGGGTCCAAGAGACCCAGTACTTC. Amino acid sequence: CARPGVQETQYF.

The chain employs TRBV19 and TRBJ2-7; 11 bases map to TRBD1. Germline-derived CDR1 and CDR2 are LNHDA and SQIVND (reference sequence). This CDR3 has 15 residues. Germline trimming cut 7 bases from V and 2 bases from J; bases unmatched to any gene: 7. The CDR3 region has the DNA TGTGCCAGTACCAAGGACAGGGGGCCGACCTACGAGCAGTACTTC. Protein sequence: CASTKDRGPTYEQYF.

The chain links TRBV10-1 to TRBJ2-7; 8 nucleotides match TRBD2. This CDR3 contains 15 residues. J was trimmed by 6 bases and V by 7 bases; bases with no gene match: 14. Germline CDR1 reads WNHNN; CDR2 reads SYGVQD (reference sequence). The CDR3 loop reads CASNKRGGLTGEQYF. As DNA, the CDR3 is TGCGCCAGCAATAAACGGGGGGGTCTTACTGGCGAGCAGTACTTC.

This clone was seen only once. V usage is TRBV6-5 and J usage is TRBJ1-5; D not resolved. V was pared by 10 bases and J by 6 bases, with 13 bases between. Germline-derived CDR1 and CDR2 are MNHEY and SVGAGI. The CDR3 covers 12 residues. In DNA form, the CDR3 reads TGTGCCACCTCCGAGGGCAGTCAGCCCCAGCATTTT. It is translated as CATSEGSQPQHF.

The CDR3 DNA sequence: TGTGCCAGCGTGGTAGCGGGGGCCCCGGATACGCAGTATTTT. Amino acid sequence: CASVVAGAPDTQYF. V is TRBV5-8 and J is TRBJ2-3; 9 nucleotides agree with TRBD2. The CDR3 runs 14 residues. Germline-derived CDR1 and CDR2 are SGHTS and YDEGEE. The J segment lost 6 bases and the V segment lost 7 bases, leaving 9 bases of the junction unmatched.

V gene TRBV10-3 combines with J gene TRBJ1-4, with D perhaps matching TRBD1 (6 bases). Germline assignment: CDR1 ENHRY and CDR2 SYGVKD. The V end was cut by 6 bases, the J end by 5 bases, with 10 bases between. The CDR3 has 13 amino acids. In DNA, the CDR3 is TGTGCCATCAGGGACAGAGAAAATGAAAAACTGTTTTTT. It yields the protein CAIRDRENEKLFF.

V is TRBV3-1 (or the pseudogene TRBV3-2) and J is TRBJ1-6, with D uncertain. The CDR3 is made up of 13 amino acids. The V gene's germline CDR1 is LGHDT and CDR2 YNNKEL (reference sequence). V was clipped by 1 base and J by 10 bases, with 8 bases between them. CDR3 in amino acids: CASSQVGRSPLHF. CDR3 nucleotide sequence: TGTGCCAGCAGCCAAGTCGGTCGCTCACCCCTCCACTTT.

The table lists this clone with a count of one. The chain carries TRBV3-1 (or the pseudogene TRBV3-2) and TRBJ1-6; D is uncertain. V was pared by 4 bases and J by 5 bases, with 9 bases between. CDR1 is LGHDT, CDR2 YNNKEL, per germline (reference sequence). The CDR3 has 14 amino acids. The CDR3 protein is CASSPTPNNSPLHF. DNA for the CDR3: TGTGCCAGCAGCCCAACTCCCAATAATTCACCCCTCCACTTT.

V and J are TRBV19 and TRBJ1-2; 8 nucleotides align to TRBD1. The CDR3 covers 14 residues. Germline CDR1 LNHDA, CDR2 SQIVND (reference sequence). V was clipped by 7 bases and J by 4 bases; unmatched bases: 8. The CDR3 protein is CASKDGQGGYGYTF. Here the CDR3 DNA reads TGTGCCAGTAAAGACGGACAGGGTGGCTATGGCTACACCTTC. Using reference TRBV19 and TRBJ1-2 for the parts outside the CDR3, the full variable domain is DGGITQSPKYLFRKEGQNVTLSCEQNLNHDAMYWYRQDPGQGLRLIYYSQIVNDFQKGDIAEGYSVSREKKESFPLTVTSAQKNPTAFYLCASKDGQGGYGYTFGSGTRLTVV.

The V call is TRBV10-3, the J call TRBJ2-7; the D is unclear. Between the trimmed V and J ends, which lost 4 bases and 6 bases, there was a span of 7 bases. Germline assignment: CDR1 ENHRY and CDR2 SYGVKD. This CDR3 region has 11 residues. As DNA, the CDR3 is TGTGCCATCAGTGCGCCAGGCGAGCAGTACTTC. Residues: CAISAPGEQYF.

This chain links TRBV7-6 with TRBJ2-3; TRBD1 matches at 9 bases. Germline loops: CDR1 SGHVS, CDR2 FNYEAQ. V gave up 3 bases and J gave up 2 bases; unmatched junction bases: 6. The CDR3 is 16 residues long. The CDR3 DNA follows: TGTGCCAGCAGCTTCACACAGGGGGCTCACACAGATACGCAGTATTTT. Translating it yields CASSFTQGAHTDTQYF.

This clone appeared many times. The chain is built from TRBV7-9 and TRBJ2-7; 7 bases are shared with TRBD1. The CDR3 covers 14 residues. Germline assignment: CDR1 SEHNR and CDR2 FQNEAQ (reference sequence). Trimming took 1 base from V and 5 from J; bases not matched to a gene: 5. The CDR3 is CASSLEGAINEQYF. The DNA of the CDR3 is TGTGCCAGCAGCTTAGAGGGGGCGATCAACGAGCAGTACTTC.

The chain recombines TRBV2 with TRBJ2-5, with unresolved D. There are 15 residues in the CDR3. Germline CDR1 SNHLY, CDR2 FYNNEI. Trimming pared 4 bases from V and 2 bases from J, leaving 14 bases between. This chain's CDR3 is CASSVLSSEQETQYF. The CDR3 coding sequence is TGTGCCAGCAGTGTGTTATCCAGCGAGCAAGAGACCCAGTACTTC.

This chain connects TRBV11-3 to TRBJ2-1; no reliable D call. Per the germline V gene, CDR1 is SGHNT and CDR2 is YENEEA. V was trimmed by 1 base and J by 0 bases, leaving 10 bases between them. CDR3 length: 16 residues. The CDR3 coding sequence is TGTGCCAGCAGCTTAGGGTCCTCGAGCTCCTACAATGAGCAGTTCTTC. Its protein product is CASSLGSSSSYNEQFF. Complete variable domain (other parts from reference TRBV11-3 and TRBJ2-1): EAGVVQSPRYKIIEKKQPVAFWCNPISGHNTLYWYLQNLGQGPELLIRYENEEAVDDSQLPKDRFSAERLKGVDSTLKIQPAELGDSAVYLCASSLGSSSSYNEQFFGPGTRLTVL.

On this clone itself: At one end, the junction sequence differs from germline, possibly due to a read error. CDR3 sequence (DNA): TGTGCCAGTAGTTCCCGGGACAGCGAAAAAATCATTCAGTACTTC. Translation: CASSSRDSEKIIQYF. The chain combines TRBV19 with TRBJ2-4, with 7 nucleotides matching TRBD1. This CDR3 comprises 15 residues. Per the germline V gene, CDR1 is LNHDA and CDR2 is SQIVND (reference sequence).

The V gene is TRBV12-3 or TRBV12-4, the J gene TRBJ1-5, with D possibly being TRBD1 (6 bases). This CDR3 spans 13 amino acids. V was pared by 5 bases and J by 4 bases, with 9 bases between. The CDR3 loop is CASSLDRNQPQHF. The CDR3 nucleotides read TGTGCCAGCAGTCTTGACAGGAATCAGCCCCAGCATTTT.

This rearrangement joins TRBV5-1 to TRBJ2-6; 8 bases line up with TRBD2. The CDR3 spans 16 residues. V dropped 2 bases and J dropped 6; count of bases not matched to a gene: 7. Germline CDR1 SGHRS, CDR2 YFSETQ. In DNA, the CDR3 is TGCGCCAGCAGCTTAGGGCTAGCGGGTTCGGCCAACGTCCTGACTTTC. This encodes CASSLGLAGSANVLTF.

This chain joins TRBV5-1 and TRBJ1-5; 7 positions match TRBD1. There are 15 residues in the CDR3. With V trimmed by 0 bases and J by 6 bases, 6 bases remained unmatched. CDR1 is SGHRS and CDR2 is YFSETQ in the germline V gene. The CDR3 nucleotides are TGCGCCAGCAGCTTGGAGACAGGGAAGGGTCAGCCCCAGCATTTT. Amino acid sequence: CASSLETGKGQPQHF. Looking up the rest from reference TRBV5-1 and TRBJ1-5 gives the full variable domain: KAGVTQTPRYLIKTRGQQVTLSCSPISGHRSVSWYQQTPGQGLQFLFEYFSETQRNKGNFPGRFSGRQFSNSRSEMNVSTLELGDSALYLCASSLETGKGQPQHFGDGTRLSIL.

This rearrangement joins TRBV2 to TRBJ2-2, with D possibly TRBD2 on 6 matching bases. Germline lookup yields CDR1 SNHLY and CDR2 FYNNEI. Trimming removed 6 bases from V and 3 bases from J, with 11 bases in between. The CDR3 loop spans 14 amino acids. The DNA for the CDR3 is TGTGCCAGCAGCCAGGAGGGAGACACCGGGGAGCTGTTTTTT. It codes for CASSQEGDTGELFF.